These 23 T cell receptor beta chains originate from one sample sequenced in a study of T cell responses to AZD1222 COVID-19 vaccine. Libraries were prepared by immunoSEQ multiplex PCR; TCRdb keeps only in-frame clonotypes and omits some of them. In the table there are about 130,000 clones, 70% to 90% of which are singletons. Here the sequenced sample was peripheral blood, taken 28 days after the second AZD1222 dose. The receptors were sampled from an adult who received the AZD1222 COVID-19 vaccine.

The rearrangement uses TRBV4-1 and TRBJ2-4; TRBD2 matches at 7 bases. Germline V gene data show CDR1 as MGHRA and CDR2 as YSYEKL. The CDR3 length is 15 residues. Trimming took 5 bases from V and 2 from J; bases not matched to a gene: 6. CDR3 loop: CASSERGGTKNIQYF. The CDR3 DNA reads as TGCGCCAGCAGCGAGCGGGGAGGCACCAAAAACATTCAGTACTTC.

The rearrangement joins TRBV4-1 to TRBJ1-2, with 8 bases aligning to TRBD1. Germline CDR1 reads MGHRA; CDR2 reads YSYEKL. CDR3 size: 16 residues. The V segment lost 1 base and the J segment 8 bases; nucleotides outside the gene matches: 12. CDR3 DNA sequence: TGCGCCAGCAGCCAAGGGGGGGTACGGGACAGGAGAGGCTACACCTTC. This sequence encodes CASSQGGVRDRRGYTF.

The CDR3 DNA follows: TGTGCCAGCTCATCCCCTAGAGCGGGCCTGGACAATGAGCAGTTCTTC. Protein product: CASSSPRAGLDNEQFF. J is TRBJ2-1 and V is TRBV18; weak D call: TRBD2 (6 bases). Germline V gene lookup returns CDR1 KGHSH and CDR2 LQKENI. This CDR3 is built from 16 residues. Trimming removed 5 bases at V and 5 bases at J, with 19 bases between. The full variable domain, its missing parts supplied by reference TRBV18 and TRBJ2-1, is NAGVMQNPRHLVRRRGQEARLRCSPMKGHSHVYWYRQLPEEGLKFMVYLQKENIIDESGMPKERFSAEFPKEGPSILRIQQVVRGDSAAYFCASSSPRAGLDNEQFFGPGTRLTVL.

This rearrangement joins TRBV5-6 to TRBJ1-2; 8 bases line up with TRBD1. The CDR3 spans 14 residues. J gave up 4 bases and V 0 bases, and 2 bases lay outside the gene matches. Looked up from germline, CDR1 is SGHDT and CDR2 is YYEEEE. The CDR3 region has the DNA TGTGCCAGCAGCTTGGCCGACAGGGGCTATGGCTACACCTTC. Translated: CASSLADRGYGYTF. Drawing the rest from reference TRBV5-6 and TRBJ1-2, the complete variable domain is DAGVTQSPTHLIKTRGQQVTLRCSPKSGHDTVSWYQQALGQGPQFIFQYYEEEERQRGNFPDRFSGHQFPNYSSELNVNALLLGDSALYLCASSLADRGYGYTFGSGTRLTVV.

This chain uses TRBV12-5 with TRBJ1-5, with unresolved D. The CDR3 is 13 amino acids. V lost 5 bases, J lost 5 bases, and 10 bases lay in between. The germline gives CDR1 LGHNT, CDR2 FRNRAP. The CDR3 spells CASGPREDQPQHF. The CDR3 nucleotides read TGTGCTAGTGGTCCCCGAGAGGATCAGCCCCAGCATTTT.

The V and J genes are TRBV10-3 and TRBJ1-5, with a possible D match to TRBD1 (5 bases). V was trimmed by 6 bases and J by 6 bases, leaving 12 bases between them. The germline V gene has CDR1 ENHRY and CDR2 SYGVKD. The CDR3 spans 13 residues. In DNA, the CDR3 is TGTGCCATCAGCGCAGGGCAGGCTCAGCCCCAGCATTTT. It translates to CAISAGQAQPQHF.

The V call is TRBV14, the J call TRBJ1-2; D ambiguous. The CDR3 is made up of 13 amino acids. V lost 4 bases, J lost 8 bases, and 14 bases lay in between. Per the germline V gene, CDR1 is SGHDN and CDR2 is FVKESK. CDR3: CASSLHDGVGYTF. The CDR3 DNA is TGTGCCAGCAGCCTTCACGACGGGGTCGGCTACACCTTC.

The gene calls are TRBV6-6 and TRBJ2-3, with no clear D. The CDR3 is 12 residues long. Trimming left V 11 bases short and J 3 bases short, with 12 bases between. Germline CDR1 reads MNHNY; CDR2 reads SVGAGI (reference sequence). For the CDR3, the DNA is TGTGCCGCGGTATCCAGGACAGATACGCAGTATTTT. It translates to CAAVSRTDTQYF.

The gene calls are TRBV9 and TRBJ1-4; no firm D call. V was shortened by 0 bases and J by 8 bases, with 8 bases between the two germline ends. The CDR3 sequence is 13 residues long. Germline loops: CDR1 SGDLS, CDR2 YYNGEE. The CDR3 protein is CASSVGHREKLFF. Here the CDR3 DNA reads TGTGCCAGCAGCGTAGGACATAGAGAAAAACTGTTTTTT.

The CDR3 DNA reads TGTGCCAGCAGCACCCGGGGCTATAATTCACCCCTCCACTTT. Translated, it gives CASSTRGYNSPLHF. The genes are TRBV13 and TRBJ1-6; no definite D call. The CDR3 extends over 14 amino acids. V was trimmed by 5 bases and J by 3 bases, leaving 8 bases between them. CDR1 and CDR2 from the germline V gene are PRHDT and FYEKMQ (reference sequence). Variable domain in full (rest from reference TRBV13 and TRBJ1-6): AAGVIQSPRHLIKEKRETATLKCYPIPRHDTVYWYQQGPGQDPQFLISFYEKMQSDKGSIPDRFSAQQFSDYHSELNMSSLELGDSALYFCASSTRGYNSPLHFGNGTRLTVT.

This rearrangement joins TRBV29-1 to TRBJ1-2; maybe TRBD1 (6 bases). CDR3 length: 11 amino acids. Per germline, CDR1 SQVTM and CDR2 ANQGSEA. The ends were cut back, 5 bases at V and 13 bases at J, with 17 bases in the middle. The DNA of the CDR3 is TGCAGCGTTCACAGGGAAGATGTGACCACCTTC. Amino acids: CSVHREDVTTF.

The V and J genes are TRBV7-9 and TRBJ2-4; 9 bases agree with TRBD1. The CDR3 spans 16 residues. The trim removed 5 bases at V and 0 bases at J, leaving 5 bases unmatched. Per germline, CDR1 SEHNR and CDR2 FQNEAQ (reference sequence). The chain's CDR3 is CASSGPGQGAKNIQYF. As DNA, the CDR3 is TGTGCCAGCAGCGGACCGGGACAGGGAGCCAAAAACATTCAGTACTTC.

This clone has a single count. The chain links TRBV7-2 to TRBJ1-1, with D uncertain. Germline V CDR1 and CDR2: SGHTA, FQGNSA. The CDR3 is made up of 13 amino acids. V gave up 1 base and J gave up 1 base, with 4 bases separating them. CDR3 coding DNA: TGTGCCAGCAGCTTAGGACAGAACACTGAAGCTTTCTTT. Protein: CASSLGQNTEAFF.

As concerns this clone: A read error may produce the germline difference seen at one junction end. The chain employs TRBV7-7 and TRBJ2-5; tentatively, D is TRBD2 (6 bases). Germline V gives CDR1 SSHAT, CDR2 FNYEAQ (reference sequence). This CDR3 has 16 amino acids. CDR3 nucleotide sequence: TGTGCTAGCAGCTTAGCGAGTGCGGGGACCCAAGAGACCCAGTACTTC. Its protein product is CASSLASAGTQETQYF.

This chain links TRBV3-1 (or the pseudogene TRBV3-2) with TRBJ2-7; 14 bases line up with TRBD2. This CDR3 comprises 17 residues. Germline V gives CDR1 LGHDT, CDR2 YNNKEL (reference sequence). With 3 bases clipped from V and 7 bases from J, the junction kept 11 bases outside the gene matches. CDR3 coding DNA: TGTGCCAGCAGCCAGATGGGACTAGCGGGAGCACCGGGGGAGCAGTACTTC. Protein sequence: CASSQMGLAGAPGEQYF.

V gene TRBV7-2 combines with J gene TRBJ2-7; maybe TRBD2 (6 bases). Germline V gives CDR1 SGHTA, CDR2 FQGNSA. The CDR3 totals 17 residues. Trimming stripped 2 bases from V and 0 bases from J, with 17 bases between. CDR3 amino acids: CASSLRVGGEISYEQYF. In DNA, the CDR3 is TGTGCCAGCAGCTTACGGGTGGGCGGGGAGATCTCCTACGAGCAGTACTTC. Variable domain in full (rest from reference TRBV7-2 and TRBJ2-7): GAGVSQSPSNKVTEKGKDVELRCDPISGHTALYWYRQSLGQGLEFLIYFQGNSAPDKSGLPSDRFSAERTGGSVSTLTIQRTQQEDSAVYLCASSLRVGGEISYEQYFGPGTRLTVT.

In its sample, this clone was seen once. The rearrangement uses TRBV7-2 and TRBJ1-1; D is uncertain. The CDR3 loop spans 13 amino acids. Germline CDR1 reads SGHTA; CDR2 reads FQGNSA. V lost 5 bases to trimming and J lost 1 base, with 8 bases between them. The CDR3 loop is CASSENRNTEAFF. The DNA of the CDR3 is TGTGCCAGCAGCGAAAACCGGAACACTGAAGCTTTCTTT.

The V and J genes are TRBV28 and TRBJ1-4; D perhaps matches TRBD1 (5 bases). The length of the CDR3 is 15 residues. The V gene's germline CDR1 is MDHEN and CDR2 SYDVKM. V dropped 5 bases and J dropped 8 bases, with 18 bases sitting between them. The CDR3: CASSHPSRGGEKLFF. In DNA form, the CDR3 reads TGTGCCAGCAGTCATCCCTCGCGGGGGGGAGAAAAACTGTTTTTT.

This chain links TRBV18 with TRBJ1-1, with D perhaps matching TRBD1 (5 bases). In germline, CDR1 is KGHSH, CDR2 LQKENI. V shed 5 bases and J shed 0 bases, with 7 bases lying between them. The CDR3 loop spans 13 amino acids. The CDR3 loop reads CASSGGVNTEAFF. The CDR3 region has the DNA TGTGCCAGCTCAGGGGGGGTGAACACTGAAGCTTTCTTT.

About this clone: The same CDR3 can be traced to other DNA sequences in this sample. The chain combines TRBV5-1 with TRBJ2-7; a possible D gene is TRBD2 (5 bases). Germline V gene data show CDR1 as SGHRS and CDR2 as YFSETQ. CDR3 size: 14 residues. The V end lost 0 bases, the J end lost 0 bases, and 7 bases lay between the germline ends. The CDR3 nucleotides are TGCGCCAGCAGCTTGGTGGGAGACTCCTACGAGCAGTACTTC. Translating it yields CASSLVGDSYEQYF.

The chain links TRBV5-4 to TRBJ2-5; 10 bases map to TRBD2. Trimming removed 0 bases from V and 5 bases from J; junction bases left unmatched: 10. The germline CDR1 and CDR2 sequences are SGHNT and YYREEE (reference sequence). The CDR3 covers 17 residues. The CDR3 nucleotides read TGTGCCAGCAGCTTGGATGTAGCGGGAGGAGGGAGGGAGACCCAGTACTTC. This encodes CASSLDVAGGGRETQYF. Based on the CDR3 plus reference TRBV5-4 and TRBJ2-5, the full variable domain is ETGVTQSPTHLIKTRGQQVTLRCSSQSGHNTVSWYQQALGQGPQFIFQYYREEENGRGNFPPRFSGLQFPNYSSELNVNALELDDSALYLCASSLDVAGGGRETQYFGPGTRLLVL.

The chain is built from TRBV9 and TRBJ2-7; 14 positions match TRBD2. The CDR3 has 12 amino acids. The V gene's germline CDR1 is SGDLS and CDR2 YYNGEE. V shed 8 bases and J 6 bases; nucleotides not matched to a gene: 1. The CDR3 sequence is CASGLAGGEQYF. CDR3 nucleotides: TGTGCCAGTGGACTAGCGGGAGGCGAGCAGTACTTC.

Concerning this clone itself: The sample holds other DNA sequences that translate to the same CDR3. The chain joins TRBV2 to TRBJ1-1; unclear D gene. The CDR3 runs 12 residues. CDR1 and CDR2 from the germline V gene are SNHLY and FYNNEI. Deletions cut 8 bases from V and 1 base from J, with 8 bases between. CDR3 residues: CASSLGNTEAFF. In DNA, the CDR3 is TGTGCCAGCTCTTTGGGGAACACTGAAGCTTTCTTT.